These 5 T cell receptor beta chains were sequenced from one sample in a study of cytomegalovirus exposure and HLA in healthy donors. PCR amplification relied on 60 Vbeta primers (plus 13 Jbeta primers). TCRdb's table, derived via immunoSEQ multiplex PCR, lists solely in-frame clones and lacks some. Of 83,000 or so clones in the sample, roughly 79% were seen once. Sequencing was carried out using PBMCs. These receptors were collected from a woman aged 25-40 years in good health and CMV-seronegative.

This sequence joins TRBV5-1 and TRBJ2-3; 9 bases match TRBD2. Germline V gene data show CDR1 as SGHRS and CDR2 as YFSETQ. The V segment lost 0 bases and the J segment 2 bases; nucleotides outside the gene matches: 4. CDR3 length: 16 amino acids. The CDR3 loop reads CASSLGASGTTDTQYF. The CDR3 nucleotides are TGCGCCAGCAGCTTGGGGGCTAGCGGGACCACAGATACGCAGTATTTT. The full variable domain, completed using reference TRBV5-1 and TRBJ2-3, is KAGVTQTPRYLIKTRGQQVTLSCSPISGHRSVSWYQQTPGQGLQFLFEYFSETQRNKGNFPGRFSGRQFSNSRSEMNVSTLELGDSALYLCASSLGASGTTDTQYFGPGTRLTVL.

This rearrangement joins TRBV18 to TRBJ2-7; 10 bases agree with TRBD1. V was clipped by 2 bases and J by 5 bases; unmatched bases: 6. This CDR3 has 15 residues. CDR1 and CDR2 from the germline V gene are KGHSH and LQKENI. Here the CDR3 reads CASSPAETGGNEQYF. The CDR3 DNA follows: TGTGCCAGCTCACCAGCTGAGACAGGGGGCAACGAGCAGTACTTC. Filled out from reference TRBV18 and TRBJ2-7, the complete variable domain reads NAGVMQNPRHLVRRRGQEARLRCSPMKGHSHVYWYRQLPEEGLKFMVYLQKENIIDESGMPKERFSAEFPKEGPSILRIQQVVRGDSAAYFCASSPAETGGNEQYFGPGTRLTVT.

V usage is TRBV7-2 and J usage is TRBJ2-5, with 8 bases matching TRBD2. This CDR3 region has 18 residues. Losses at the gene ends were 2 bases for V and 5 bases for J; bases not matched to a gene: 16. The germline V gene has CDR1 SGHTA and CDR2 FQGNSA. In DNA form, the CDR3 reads TGTGCCAGCAGCTTAAATTTCAGGGTAGCGGGACGACACGAGACCCAGTACTTC. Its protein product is CASSLNFRVAGRHETQYF.

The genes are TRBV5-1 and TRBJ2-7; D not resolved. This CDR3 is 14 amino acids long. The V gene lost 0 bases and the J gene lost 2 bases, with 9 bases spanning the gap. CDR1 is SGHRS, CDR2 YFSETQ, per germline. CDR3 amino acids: CASSLGTATYEQYF. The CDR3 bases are TGCGCCAGCAGCTTGGGTACAGCCACCTACGAGCAGTACTTC.

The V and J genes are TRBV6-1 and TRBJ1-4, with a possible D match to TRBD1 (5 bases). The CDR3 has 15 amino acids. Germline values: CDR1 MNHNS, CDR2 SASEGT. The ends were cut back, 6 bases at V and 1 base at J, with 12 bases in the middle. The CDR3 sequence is CASSTGPVTNEKLFF. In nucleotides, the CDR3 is TGTGCCAGCAGCACAGGACCCGTAACTAATGAAAAACTGTTTTTT.